These 20 T cell receptor beta chains were all obtained from the same sample, sequenced in a study of molecular identifiers for immune sequencing clone quantification. Each CDR3 protein gets one entry after TCRdb re-called the PCR reads with MiXCR. The table records about 35,000 distinct CDR3 sequences, over 15% of them present only once. Sequencing input: naive CD8+ T cells from blood, with Jurkat cell RNA spiked in. Subset specified: FACS-sorted CD8+CD4-CCR7+CD45RA+ naive T cells. The receptors originated from a human donor in good health. Some libraries in this study had Jurkat cell RNA spiked in.

This clonotype was observed at least ten times. V is TRBV20-1 and J is TRBJ2-3; unclear D gene. Trimming took 1 base from V and 2 from J, leaving 13 bases between them. The V gene's germline CDR1 is DFQATT and CDR2 SNEGSKA (reference sequence). The CDR3 totals 15 residues. The chain's CDR3 is CSARVQQMSTDTQYF. The CDR3 DNA reads TGCAGTGCTAGAGTCCAGCAGATGTCCACAGATACGCAGTATTTT.

This clonotype came up a few times. This sequence joins TRBV29-1 and TRBJ2-1, with 13 bases that match TRBD2. J lost 4 bases, V lost 3 bases, and 6 bases had no gene match. The CDR3 spans 16 residues. The germline V gene encodes CDR1 SQVTM and CDR2 ANQGSEA. CDR3 in DNA: TGCAGCGTTGATGAGGGACTAGCGGGACCTTACAATGAGCAGTTCTTC. Amino acid sequence: CSVDEGLAGPYNEQFF.

On this clonotype itself: This may be a read error, as it is one base from a much larger clone. The chain employs TRBV12-3 or TRBV12-4 and TRBJ2-3, with TRBD2 matching 12 bases. The CDR3 covers 16 residues. After removal of 6 bases from V and 4 bases from J, the junction contained 8 bases not matched to a gene. CDR3 nucleotides: TGTGCCAGCAGACCGCTAGCGGGGGGGCTCCCAGATACGCAGTATTTT. Amino acids: CASRPLAGGLPDTQYF.

Many counts were recorded for this clonotype. Here the CDR3 DNA reads TGTGCCAGCAGCCCAGGTGCAGGGATCGAAAAACTGTTTTTT. Translation: CASSPGAGIEKLFF. The chain employs TRBV13 and TRBJ1-4; D is perhaps TRBD1 (5 bases). With 5 bases removed from V and 8 bases from J, the gap between germline ends came to 15 bases. The CDR3 covers 14 residues. Germline-derived CDR1 and CDR2 are PRHDT and FYEKMQ (reference sequence).

About this clonotype itself: Given a much more abundant clone one base away, this may be a read error. Here the CDR3 DNA reads TGTGCCAGCAGACCCCCCCGACAGAGGACTGAAGCTTTCTTT. Its translation is CASRPPRQRTEAFF. The chain uses TRBV6-2 or TRBV6-3 and TRBJ1-1; a weak D match, TRBD1 (5 bases). This CDR3 spans 14 amino acids. V was trimmed by 6 bases and J by 5 bases, leaving 16 bases between them. In germline, CDR1 is MNHEY, CDR2 SVGEGT.

As concerns this clonotype: Just one base apart from a much larger clone, this may be a read error. The chain is built from TRBV20-1 and TRBJ2-2; D may be TRBD1 (5 bases). The CDR3 runs 13 residues. Trimming stripped 8 bases from V and 3 bases from J, with 13 bases between. Germline CDR1 and CDR2: DFQATT and SNEGSKA (reference sequence). The CDR3 DNA sequence: TGCAGTCTTCAGGGTGCGGACACCGGGGAGCTGTTTTTT. Translating gives CSLQGADTGELFF.

With respect to this clonotype: A much larger clone lies one base from this, so it may be a read error. The rearrangement joins TRBV7-9 to TRBJ2-7; D is ambiguous. CDR1 and CDR2 (germline): SEHNR, FQNEAQ (reference sequence). CDR3 length: 15 amino acids. The CDR3 DNA follows: TGTGCCAGCAGCTTAGCAGGACGGTCCTCCCACGAGCAGTACTTC. As protein: CASSLAGRSSHEQYF.

The V call is TRBV28, the J call TRBJ2-5, with D unresolved. Trimming removed 5 bases at V and 0 bases at J, with 13 bases between. The CDR3 is 15 residues long. The germline V gene has CDR1 MDHEN and CDR2 SYDVKM. The CDR3 region has the DNA TGTGCCAGCAGTCCCCTTAAAGGTAACCAAGAGACCCAGTACTTC. Residues: CASSPLKGNQETQYF.

The sample holds many counts of this clonotype. The rearrangement joins TRBV4-1 to TRBJ1-1, with no clear D. Trimming left V 2 bases short and J 0 bases short, with 10 bases between. Per germline, CDR1 MGHRA and CDR2 YSYEKL. CDR3 size: 15 residues. CDR3 protein: CASSQPVELNTEAFF. Here the CDR3 DNA reads TGCGCCAGCAGCCAACCCGTGGAGCTGAACACTGAAGCTTTCTTT.

With respect to this clonotype: Because it lacks the conserved phenylalanine or tryptophan at the end, this CDR3 is likely a read error. The chain couples TRBV18 to TRBJ2-5; D remains ambiguous. The V end lost 0 bases, the J end lost 4 bases, and 3 bases lay between the germline ends. Germline V gene lookup returns CDR1 KGHSH and CDR2 LQKENI. The CDR3 covers 12 residues. CDR3 region: CASSPPGETQYL. The CDR3, as DNA: TGTGCCAGCTCACCACCCGGAGAGACCCAGTACCTC.

The V and J genes are TRBV27 and TRBJ1-5; D is unresolved. V lost 2 bases to trimming and J lost 0 bases, with 2 bases between them. The CDR3 length is 13 residues. CDR1 and CDR2 (germline): MNHEY, SMNVEV (reference sequence). In nucleotides, the CDR3 is TGTGCCAGCAGTTTAAGTAGCAATCAGCCCCAGCATTTT. Translation: CASSLSSNQPQHF.

The chain has TRBV11-2 and TRBJ1-1; the D is unclear. V was cut by 1 base and J by 1 base, with 10 bases left in between. The CDR3 sequence is 15 residues long. Germline CDR1 is SGHAT and CDR2 is FQNNGV. The CDR3 DNA follows: TGTGCCAGCAGCTTAGGATATGCGGCGAACACTGAAGCTTTCTTT. Its translation is CASSLGYAANTEAFF.

The table lists this clonotype with many counts. The V gene is TRBV6-2 or TRBV6-3, the J gene TRBJ1-5; 7 bases align to TRBD1. The CDR3 extends over 15 amino acids. Looked up from germline, CDR1 is MNHEY and CDR2 is SVGEGT. The ends lost 1 base at V and 1 base at J; junction bases unmatched: 1. CDR3 DNA sequence: TGTGCCAGCAGTTACTTGACAGGGAGCAATCAGCCCCAGCATTTT. It codes for CASSYLTGSNQPQHF.

This clonotype was observed a handful of times. CDR3 amino acids: CASSHGQLNTEAFF. In DNA form, the CDR3 reads TGCGCCAGCAGCCACGGACAGCTGAACACTGAAGCTTTCTTT. The rearrangement links TRBV5-1 to TRBJ1-1; TRBD1 might be the D (6 bases). Germline V CDR1 and CDR2: SGHRS, YFSETQ. CDR3 length equals 14 residues. Trimming took off 4 bases at V and 0 bases at J, with 10 bases between the two ends.

As for this clonotype: A read error is likely, as this CDR3 ends without the conserved phenylalanine or tryptophan. The limits of the CDR3 on the DNA are not certain, so only TCRdb's listed CDR3 is given. V is TRBV4-3 and J is TRBJ2-4. Germline assignment: CDR1 LGHNA and CDR2 YSLEER. The CDR3 length equals 16 residues, ends included. This chain's CDR3 is CASSQDRSGSRYIQHS.

This clonotype was seen a handful of times. CDR3 protein: CASSLEVGRTYNEQFF. CDR3 in DNA: TGCGCCAGCAGCTTGGAGGTCGGGAGAACCTACAATGAGCAGTTCTTC. This chain connects TRBV5-1 to TRBJ2-1; a weak D match, TRBD2 (6 bases). The length of the CDR3 is 16 residues. The V and J ends lost 0 bases and 2 bases respectively, with 12 bases between them. Germline CDR1 SGHRS, CDR2 YFSETQ.

This clonotype was counted many times. V gene TRBV7-9 combines with J gene TRBJ2-3, with unresolved D. The V end was cut by 5 bases, the J end by 1 base, with 16 bases between. From germline, CDR1 is SEHNR and CDR2 FQNEAQ (reference sequence). The CDR3 extends over 16 amino acids. Here the CDR3 reads CASSPLTSARTDTQYF. Written as DNA, the CDR3 is TGTGCCAGCAGCCCCCTTACCAGCGCACGCACAGATACGCAGTATTTT. The full variable domain, in which reference TRBV7-9 and TRBJ2-3 provide the parts outside the CDR3, is DTGVSQNPRHKITKRGQNVTFRCDPISEHNRLYWYRQTLGQGPEFLTYFQNEAQLEKSRLLSDRFSAERPKGSFSTLEIQRTEQGDSAMYLCASSPLTSARTDTQYFGPGTRLTVL.

This clonotype has a count of ten or more. The chain uses TRBV4-2 and TRBJ2-3; D is unresolved. Trimming pared 2 bases from V and 3 bases from J, leaving 12 bases between. CDR3 length: 15 residues. The V gene's germline CDR1 is LGHNA and CDR2 YNFKEQ. CDR3 sequence reads: CASSQSNYQTDTQYF. The CDR3 DNA is TGTGCCAGCAGCCAATCCAACTACCAGACAGATACGCAGTATTTT.

About this clonotype: A single base separates this from a much larger clone, so it may be a read error. The chain couples TRBV9 to TRBJ2-5; D unresolved. There are 14 residues in the CDR3. With 0 bases removed from V and 5 bases from J, the gap between germline ends came to 11 bases. CDR1 SGDLS and CDR2 YYNGEE come from the germline V gene. CDR3 residues: CASSVGDSVETQYF. The DNA of the CDR3 is TGTGCCAGCAGCGTAGGGGATTCGGTCGAGACCCAGTACTTC. The full variable domain, in which reference TRBV9 and TRBJ2-5 provide the parts outside the CDR3, is DSGVTQTPKHLITATGQRVTLRCSPRSGDLSVYWYQQSLDQGLQFLIQYYNGEERAKGNILERFSAQQFPDLHSELNLSSLELGDSALYFCASSVGDSVETQYFGPGTRLLVL.

This clonotype showed up many times. This chain uses TRBV6-2 or TRBV6-3 with TRBJ2-7; 7 bases are shared with TRBD2. Germline lookup yields CDR1 MNHEY and CDR2 SVGEGT. This CDR3 comprises 14 residues. Losses at the gene ends were 5 bases for V and 6 bases for J; bases not matched to a gene: 10. CDR3 region: CASSQLATFGEQYF. The CDR3 nucleotides read TGTGCCAGCAGTCAACTAGCGACGTTCGGCGAGCAGTACTTC.